This TCR beta chain was obtained from a study of blood T cells in healthy people across ages. This CDR3 is 12 amino acids long. The V and J ends lost 5 bases and 8 bases respectively, with 12 bases between them. Per germline, CDR1 SEHNR and CDR2 FQNEAQ (reference sequence). Primers used in a second PCR of about 6 to 12 cycles were a sample-barcoded 5' primer and a J-beta primer mix. Each of the samples gave a minimum of 2.5 million paired-end reads that contained CDR3. Each CDR3 protein is one row after TCRdb ran MiXCR on the 5' RACE reads. The sample carries about 1 million distinct CDR3 sequences, approximately 26% recorded once. In addition, the sample was reused for a study of T cells of mothers and their children.

The specimen sequenced was blood. This chain links TRBV7-9 with TRBJ1-1; no reliable D call. The receptor was derived from a girl aged 2 to 9 in good health. The chain's CDR3 is CASSTASTEAFF. CDR3 nucleotide sequence: TGTGCCAGCAGCACTGCGAGCACCGAAGCTTTCTTT.